This TCR beta chain comes out of a study of blood T cell repertoires in COVID-19. Across the study: Collection of acute and convalescent COVID-19 samples took place in the United States, Italy and Spain. Nucleic acid was either cDNA or gDNA, and it came from T cells, B-cell-depleted T cells, or PBMCs.

The CDR3 has 13 amino acids. V lost 0 bases and J lost 6; bases outside the gene matches: 0. CDR1 is SGHRS, CDR2 YFSETQ, per germline. This clone was seen just once. In the original analysis: By means of reference gene primer amplification, nucleated cell counts were estimated. Profiled with immunoSEQ multiplex PCR; TCRdb holds only in-frame clones, not every one. From that table come the V and J calls and clone size; the DNA was used to work out D and trimming. The sample shows a few hundred thousand clones, roughly 87% of them seen only once. What was sequenced was peripheral blood. The receptor was derived from a man younger than 30 with active or convalescent COVID-19. The J gene is TRBJ2-7, the V gene TRBV5-1; 10 bases fit TRBD1. DNA of the CDR3: TGCGCCAGCAGCTTGGGGACAGGGGGCGAGCAGTACTTC. This sequence encodes CASSLGTGGEQYF.